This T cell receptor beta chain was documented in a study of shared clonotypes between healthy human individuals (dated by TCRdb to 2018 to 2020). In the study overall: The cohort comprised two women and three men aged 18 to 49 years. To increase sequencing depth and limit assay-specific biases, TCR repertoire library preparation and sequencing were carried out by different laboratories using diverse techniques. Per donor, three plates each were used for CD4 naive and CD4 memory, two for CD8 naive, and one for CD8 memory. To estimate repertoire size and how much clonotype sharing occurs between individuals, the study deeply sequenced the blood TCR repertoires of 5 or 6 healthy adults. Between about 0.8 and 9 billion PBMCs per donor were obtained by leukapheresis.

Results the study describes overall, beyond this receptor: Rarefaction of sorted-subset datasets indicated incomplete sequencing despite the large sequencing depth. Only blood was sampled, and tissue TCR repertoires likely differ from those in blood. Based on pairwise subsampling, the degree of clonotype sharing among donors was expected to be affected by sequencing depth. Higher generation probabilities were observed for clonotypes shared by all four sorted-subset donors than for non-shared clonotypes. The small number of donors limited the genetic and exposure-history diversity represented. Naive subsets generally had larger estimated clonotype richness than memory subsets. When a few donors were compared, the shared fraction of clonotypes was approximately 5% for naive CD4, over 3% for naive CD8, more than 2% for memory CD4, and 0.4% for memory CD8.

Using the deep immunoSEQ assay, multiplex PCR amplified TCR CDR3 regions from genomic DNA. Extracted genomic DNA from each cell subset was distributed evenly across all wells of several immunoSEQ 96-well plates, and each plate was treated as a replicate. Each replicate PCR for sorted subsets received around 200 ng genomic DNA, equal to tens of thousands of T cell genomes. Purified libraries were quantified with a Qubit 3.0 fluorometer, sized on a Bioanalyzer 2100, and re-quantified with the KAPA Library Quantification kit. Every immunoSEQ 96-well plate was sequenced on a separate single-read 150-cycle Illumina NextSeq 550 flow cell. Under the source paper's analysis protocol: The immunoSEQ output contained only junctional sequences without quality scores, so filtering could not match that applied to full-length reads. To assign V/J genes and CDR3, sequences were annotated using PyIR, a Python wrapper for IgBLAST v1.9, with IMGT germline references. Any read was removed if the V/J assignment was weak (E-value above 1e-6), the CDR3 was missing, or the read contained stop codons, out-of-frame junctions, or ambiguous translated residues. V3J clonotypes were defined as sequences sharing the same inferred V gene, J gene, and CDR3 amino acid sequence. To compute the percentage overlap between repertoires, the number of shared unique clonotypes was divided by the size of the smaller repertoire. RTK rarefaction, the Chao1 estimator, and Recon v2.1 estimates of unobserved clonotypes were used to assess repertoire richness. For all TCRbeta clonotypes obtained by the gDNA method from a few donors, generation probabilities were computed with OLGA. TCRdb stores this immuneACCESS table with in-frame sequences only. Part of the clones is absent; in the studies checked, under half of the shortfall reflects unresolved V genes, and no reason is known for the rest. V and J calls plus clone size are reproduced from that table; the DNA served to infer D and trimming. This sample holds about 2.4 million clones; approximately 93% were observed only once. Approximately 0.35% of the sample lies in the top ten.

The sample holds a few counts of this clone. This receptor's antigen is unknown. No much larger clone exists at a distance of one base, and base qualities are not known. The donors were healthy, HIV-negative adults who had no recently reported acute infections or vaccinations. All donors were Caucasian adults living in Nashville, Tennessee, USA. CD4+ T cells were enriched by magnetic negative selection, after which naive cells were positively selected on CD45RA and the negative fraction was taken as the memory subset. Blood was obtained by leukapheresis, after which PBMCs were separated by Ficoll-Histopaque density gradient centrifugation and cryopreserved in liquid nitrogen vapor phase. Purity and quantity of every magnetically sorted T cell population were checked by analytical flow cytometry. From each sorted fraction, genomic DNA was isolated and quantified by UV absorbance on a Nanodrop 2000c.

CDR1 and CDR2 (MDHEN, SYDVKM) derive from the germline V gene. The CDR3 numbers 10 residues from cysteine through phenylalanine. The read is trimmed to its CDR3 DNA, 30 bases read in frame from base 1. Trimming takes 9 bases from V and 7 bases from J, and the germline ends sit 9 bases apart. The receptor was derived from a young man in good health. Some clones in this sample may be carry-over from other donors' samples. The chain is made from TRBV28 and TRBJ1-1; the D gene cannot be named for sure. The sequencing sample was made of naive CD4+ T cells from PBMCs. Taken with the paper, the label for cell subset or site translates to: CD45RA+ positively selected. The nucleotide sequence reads TGTGCCAGTAGGCAGGATGAAGCTTTCTTT. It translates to CASRQDEAFF. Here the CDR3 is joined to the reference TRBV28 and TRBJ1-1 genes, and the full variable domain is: DVKVTQSSRYLVKRTGEKVFLECVQDMDHENMFWYRQDPGLGLRLIYFSYDVKMKEKGDIPEGYSVSREKKERFSLILESASTNQTSMYLCASRQDEAFFGQGTRLTVV.